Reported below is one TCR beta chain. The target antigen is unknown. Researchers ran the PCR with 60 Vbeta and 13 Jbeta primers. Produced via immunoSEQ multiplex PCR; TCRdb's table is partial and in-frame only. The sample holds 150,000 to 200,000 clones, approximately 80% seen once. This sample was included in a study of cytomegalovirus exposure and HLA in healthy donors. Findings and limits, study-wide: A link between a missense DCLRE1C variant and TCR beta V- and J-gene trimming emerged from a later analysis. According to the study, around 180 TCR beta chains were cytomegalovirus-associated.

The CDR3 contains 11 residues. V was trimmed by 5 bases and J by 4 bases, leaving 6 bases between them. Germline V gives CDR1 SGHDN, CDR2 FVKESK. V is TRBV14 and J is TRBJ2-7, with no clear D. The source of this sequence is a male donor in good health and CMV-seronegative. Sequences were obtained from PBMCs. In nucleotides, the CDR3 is TGTGCCAGCAGCTCACATTACGAGCAGTACTTC. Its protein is CASSSHYEQYF.